This passage covers 17 T cell receptor beta chains from one sample sequenced in a study of OX40 agonist ivuxolimab in advanced cancers. Libraries were prepared by immunoSEQ multiplex PCR; TCRdb keeps only in-frame clonotypes and omits some of them. Here the sample spans 60,000 to 85,000 clones, approximately 82% being singletons. Sample: CD4+ or CD8+ T cells sorted from blood, taken in a trial of the OX40 agonist ivuxolimab. These receptors were taken from an adult with an advanced solid tumor such as melanoma, head and neck, liver or kidney cancer.

This chain uses TRBV5-5 with TRBJ2-3; TRBD2 matches 11 bases. Looked up from germline, CDR1 is SGHKS and CDR2 is YYEKEE (reference sequence). There are 16 residues in the CDR3. Trimming cost V 4 bases and J 2 bases; bases outside gene matches: 6. The chain's CDR3 is CASSPGLAGVTDTQYF. Here the CDR3 DNA reads TGTGCCAGCAGCCCCGGACTAGCGGGCGTCACAGATACGCAGTATTTT.

The chain carries TRBV2 and TRBJ2-5, with D uncertain. Trimming cost V 7 bases and J 3 bases, with 9 bases left between them. CDR1 is SNHLY, CDR2 FYNNEI, per germline. This CDR3 region has 12 residues. The CDR3 loop reads CASKESKETQYF. In nucleotides, the CDR3 is TGTGCCAGCAAGGAGTCAAAAGAGACCCAGTACTTC.

The rearrangement uses TRBV7-2 and TRBJ1-1, with TRBD1 matching 8 bases. This CDR3 is built from 13 residues. The junction had 4 bases not matched to a gene; V was cut back by 3 bases and J by 7 bases. The germline V gene has CDR1 SGHTA and CDR2 FQGNSA. CDR3 coding DNA: TGTGCCAGCAGCTTGGCGACAGGGGATGAAGCTTTCTTT. Amino acid sequence: CASSLATGDEAFF. The whole variable domain, filled in from reference TRBV7-2 and TRBJ1-1, reads GAGVSQSPSNKVTEKGKDVELRCDPISGHTALYWYRQSLGQGLEFLIYFQGNSAPDKSGLPSDRFSAERTGGSVSTLTIQRTQQEDSAVYLCASSLATGDEAFFGQGTRLTVV.

V and J are TRBV6-5 and TRBJ2-3; 7 nucleotides match TRBD2. The germline CDR1 and CDR2 sequences are MNHEY and SVGAGI. The CDR3 loop spans 15 amino acids. Trimming cost V 2 bases and J 5 bases; bases outside gene matches: 7. CDR3: CASSYRAGEEDTQYF. The CDR3 nucleotides are TGTGCCAGCAGTTACCGGGCGGGGGAGGAAGATACGCAGTATTTT.

This chain links TRBV7-9 with TRBJ2-3; D remains ambiguous. Germline V lookup: CDR1 SEHNR, CDR2 FQNEAQ (reference sequence). CDR3 length: 16 amino acids. V gave up 8 bases and J gave up 1 base, with 19 bases separating them. For the CDR3, the DNA is TGTGCCAGCTTCAGGTGGGTAGCCGAGGGCACAGATACGCAGTATTTT. Translated: CASFRWVAEGTDTQYF.

J is TRBJ2-5 and V is TRBV13; the match to TRBD2 covers 11 bases. CDR1 PRHDT and CDR2 FYEKMQ come from the germline V gene (reference sequence). After removal of 4 bases from V and 5 bases from J, the junction contained 3 bases not matched to a gene. This CDR3 contains 14 residues. In DNA form, the CDR3 reads TGTGCCAGCAGCTGGACTAGCGGGCGGGAGACCCAGTACTTC. Amino acids: CASSWTSGRETQYF.

The chain joins TRBV6-1 to TRBJ1-6, with 8 bases lining up with TRBD1. CDR1 is MNHNS and CDR2 is SASEGT in the germline V gene. The length of the CDR3 is 14 residues. The ends lost 3 bases at V and 7 bases at J; junction bases unmatched: 2. CDR3 residues: CASSDRGLNSPLHF. CDR3 sequence (DNA): TGTGCCAGCAGTGACAGGGGGCTAAATTCACCCCTCCACTTT.

V and J are TRBV7-9 and TRBJ2-2, with D maybe TRBD2 (6 bases). The V and J ends lost 9 bases and 1 base respectively, with 12 bases between them. Germline V lookup: CDR1 SEHNR, CDR2 FQNEAQ (reference sequence). The CDR3 runs to 14 residues. This chain's CDR3 is CASLRRGNTGELFF. The CDR3 nucleotides read TGTGCCAGTTTGAGGCGGGGGAACACCGGGGAGCTGTTTTTT.

This clone was seen only a few times. For the CDR3, the DNA is TGTGCCAGCAGTCATGGACAGGGTGATTCACCCCTCCACTTT. Translation gives CASSHGQGDSPLHF. The chain uses TRBV2 and TRBJ1-6, with 8 bases identical to TRBD1. Germline CDR1 SNHLY, CDR2 FYNNEI. The J segment lost 8 bases and the V segment lost 5 bases, leaving 5 bases of the junction unmatched. The CDR3 sequence is 14 residues long.

The chain couples TRBV6-6 to TRBJ2-7; 9 bases map to TRBD2. The length of the CDR3 is 13 residues. Germline CDR1 is MNHNY and CDR2 is SVGAGI (reference sequence). With V trimmed by 7 bases and J by 4 bases, 5 bases remained unmatched. In nucleotides, the CDR3 is TGTGCCAGCACCAAAGCGGGAGGATACGAGCAGTACTTC. This gives the protein CASTKAGGYEQYF.

Relative to its sample, this clone is medium-sized (0.01 to 0.1%). V gene TRBV5-4 combines with J gene TRBJ1-2; 8 bases agree with TRBD1. Trimming cost V 4 bases and J 4 bases; bases outside gene matches: 3. CDR1 is SGHNT, CDR2 YYREEE, per germline (reference sequence). The CDR3 runs to 13 residues. The CDR3 nucleotides are TGTGCCAGCAGCGCGGGACAGGTCTATGGCTACACCTTC. It specifies CASSAGQVYGYTF. The full variable domain, its missing parts supplied by reference TRBV5-4 and TRBJ1-2, is ETGVTQSPTHLIKTRGQQVTLRCSSQSGHNTVSWYQQALGQGPQFIFQYYREEENGRGNFPPRFSGLQFPNYSSELNVNALELDDSALYLCASSAGQVYGYTFGSGTRLTVV.

Turning to this clone: Other DNA sequences in this sample translate to the same CDR3. This rearrangement joins TRBV28 to TRBJ1-5; D remains ambiguous. Germline-derived CDR1 and CDR2 are MDHEN and SYDVKM. The CDR3 contains 14 residues. The ends were cut back, 3 bases at V and 5 bases at J, with 11 bases in the middle. CDR3 sequence (DNA): TGTGCCAGCAGTTTGGCCCAAACTTATCAGCCCCAGCATTTT. Translating it yields CASSLAQTYQPQHF.

J is TRBJ2-2 and V is TRBV7-2; TRBD2 might be the D (6 bases). CDR1 is SGHTA, CDR2 FQGNSA, per germline. Trimming shortened V by 5 bases and J by 5 bases, and 15 bases separated the two germline ends. The CDR3 consists of 15 residues. CDR3 sequence (DNA): TGTGCCAGCAGCACCCAGACTAGTGGGACCGGGGAGCTGTTTTTT. Its protein product is CASSTQTSGTGELFF.

In its sample, this clone was seen once. The V call is TRBV28, the J call TRBJ2-1; D is ambiguous. The CDR3 runs to 12 residues. Trimming stripped 4 bases from V and 6 bases from J, with 7 bases between. From germline, CDR1 is MDHEN and CDR2 SYDVKM. The CDR3, as DNA: TGTGCCAGCAGTTACAGTTTCAATGAGCAGTTCTTC. It codes for CASSYSFNEQFF. Variable domain in full (rest from reference TRBV28 and TRBJ2-1): DVKVTQSSRYLVKRTGEKVFLECVQDMDHENMFWYRQDPGLGLRLIYFSYDVKMKEKGDIPEGYSVSREKKERFSLILESASTNQTSMYLCASSYSFNEQFFGPGTRLTVL.

This chain joins TRBV5-1 and TRBJ2-5; 10 bases match TRBD2. The CDR3 spans 15 residues. CDR1 is SGHRS and CDR2 is YFSETQ in the germline V gene. The V segment lost 2 bases and the J segment 2 bases; nucleotides outside the gene matches: 3. The CDR3 loop is CASSLLAGSQETQYF. DNA for the CDR3: TGCGCCAGCAGCTTACTAGCGGGGTCACAAGAGACCCAGTACTTC.

The V call is TRBV28, the J call TRBJ2-3; TRBD2 matches 13 bases. The CDR3 covers 15 residues. Germline loops: CDR1 MDHEN, CDR2 SYDVKM. J was trimmed by 2 bases and V by 5 bases; bases with no gene match: 1. CDR3 sequence (DNA): TGTGCCAGCAGTGGACTAGCGGGAGTCACAGATACGCAGTATTTT. It codes for CASSGLAGVTDTQYF.

The chain uses TRBV28 and TRBJ2-7, with 7 bases identical to TRBD1. The CDR3 length is 14 residues. J gave up 1 base and V 5 bases, and 5 bases lay outside the gene matches. CDR1 and CDR2 (germline): MDHEN, SYDVKM. The CDR3 loop reads CASSVPGQSYEQYF. The CDR3 nucleotides are TGTGCCAGCAGTGTTCCGGGACAGTCCTACGAGCAGTACTTC.